The rows below give T cell receptor beta chains drawn from one sample of a study of cytomegalovirus exposure and HLA in healthy donors. Measured with immunoSEQ multiplex PCR; TCRdb has only the in-frame clones, and not every one. The table shows approximately 150,000 clones, with around 77% occurring only once. The material sequenced was PBMCs. These receptors were obtained from a man in his thirties or forties in good health and CMV-seropositive. Both conserved end residues are part of each CDR3. A D gene is named only where the DNA matches it firmly. Rows may omit the clone size; those that give it use once, few, many or a size class.

CDR3 DNA	CDR3 protein	clone size	D gene	CDR3 length	V gene	J gene
TGTGCCAGCATCAAGGGACAGGAAAATTTACTCGAGCAGTACTTC	CASIKGQENLLEQYF	once	TRBD1	15	TRBV6-6	TRBJ2-7
TGCGCCAGCAGACCAGTTATGGACAGGGCGATAGATACGCAGTATTTT	CASRPVMDRAIDTQYF	-	TRBD1	16	TRBV4-1	TRBJ2-3
TGTGCCAGCAGCGTAGGCCTAGCGGGGCTCACAGATACGCAGTATTTT	CASSVGLAGLTDTQYF	-	TRBD2	16	TRBV9	TRBJ2-3
TGTGCCAGTAGTATAGATCGGGACAGGGGGCGCAAAAACATTCAGTACTTC	CASSIDRDRGRKNIQYF	-	TRBD1	17	TRBV19	TRBJ2-4
TGTGCCAGCAGTTTAATACAGGGCGGCAATGAAAAACTGTTTTTT	CASSLIQGGNEKLFF	few	-	15	TRBV28	TRBJ1-4
TGTGCCAGCAGCTCGACTCTTTGGGACGAGCAGTACTTC	CASSSTLWDEQYF	-	-	13	TRBV7-2	TRBJ2-7
TGCGCCAGCAGTTCCGCTACAGGGAGCGCCGGCTACACCTTC	CASSSATGSAGYTF	-	-	14	TRBV5-1	TRBJ1-2
TGTGCCAGCAGCGCGGACAGGGGAGGCACTGAAGCTTTCTTT	CASSADRGGTEAFF	-	TRBD1	14	TRBV9	TRBJ1-1
TGTGCCAGCAGCTCTATTCTTACTAGCGGGGTCACAGATACGCAGTATTTT	CASSSILTSGVTDTQYF	-	TRBD2	17	TRBV14	TRBJ2-3
TGTGCCAGCAGCTTAGCGGGCAGGGCCGGGCAAGAGACCCAGTACTTC	CASSLAGRAGQETQYF	-	-	16	TRBV7-9	TRBJ2-5
TGCGCCAGCAGCTACTCAGGGGGCTCACAAGAGCAGTACTTC	CASSYSGGSQEQYF	-	TRBD1	14	TRBV5-1	TRBJ2-7
TGTGCCATCAGTTCGAAGACAGGGGGAAACATCCCAGCTTTCTTT	CAISSKTGGNIPAFF	once	TRBD1	15	TRBV10-3	TRBJ1-1
TGTGCCACCTATTCCGGGACAGGGGGACCAGAGACCCAGTACTTC	CATYSGTGGPETQYF	-	TRBD1	15	TRBV10-3	TRBJ2-5
TGTGCCAGCAGCTTATGGGAAGGGAGCTATGGCTACACCTTC	CASSLWEGSYGYTF	-	-	14	TRBV7-9	TRBJ1-2
TGTGCCAGCAGTTTTGCAGGTTGGGCCTATGGCTACACCTTC	CASSFAGWAYGYTF	-	-	14	TRBV27	TRBJ1-2
TGCGCCAGCAGCTTGATCCCGGGGGGCACCTACGAGCAGTACTTC	CASSLIPGGTYEQYF	-	-	15	TRBV5-1	TRBJ2-7
TGTGCCAGCAGTTTATGGCAAACCGCGAACACCGGGGAGCTGTTTTTT	CASSLWQTANTGELFF	-	-	16	TRBV27	TRBJ2-2
TGTGCCAGCAGCTCGGACATCTCGGGCTACACCTTC	CASSSDISGYTF	-	-	12	TRBV5-4	TRBJ1-2
TGTGCCAGCAGTTTATTAACAGCGGACACTGAAGCTTTCTTT	CASSLLTADTEAFF	few	-	14	TRBV6-5	TRBJ1-1
TGTGCCAGCAGTTTACCTGGGGCGGGGGAAGCCAAAAACATTCAGTACTTC	CASSLPGAGEAKNIQYF	few	TRBD2	17	TRBV28	TRBJ2-4
TGCGCCAGCAGCCGGGACAGCACTGCAGATACGCAGTATTTT	CASSRDSTADTQYF	-	TRBD1	14	TRBV5-1	TRBJ2-3
TGTGCCAGCAGCGCTCTAGACTCCTACGAGCAGTACTTC	CASSALDSYEQYF	-	-	13	TRBV9	TRBJ2-7
TGTGCCAGCAGTCACCGACACCTCTACGAGCAGTACTTC	CASSHRHLYEQYF	-	-	13	TRBV28	TRBJ2-7